The text below deals with one T cell receptor (beta chain). In this sample, this clonotype turned up a few times. Its cognate antigen has yet to be identified. No base quality information exists; no much larger clone differs at one position. This sample stems from a study of T cells after yellow fever vaccination (dated by TCRdb to 2018 to 2020). Context from the whole study: The SMART-Seq v4 Ultra Low Input RNA kit was used to prepare libraries from fractions with low cell numbers. To follow T-cell clones before and after primary and booster YFV17D yellow fever vaccination, bulk TCR alpha and beta repertoires were sequenced over time. Bulk PBMC replicates and cell subsets were isolated from blood drawn at multiple timepoints before and after both primary and secondary immunization. The cohort comprised two healthy male donors, one aged 18 to 29 and one aged 30 to 39 years.

Instrument on record: Illumina NovaSeq 6000. Synthesis of TCR cDNA relied on 5'RACE template switching, a step that introduced a universal primer site along with unique molecular identifiers. Priming for cDNA synthesis came from both the TCR alpha and TCR beta constant segments. Two PCR steps were used to amplify libraries, with sample barcodes and sequencing adapters being added in the second step. Sequencing of libraries was done on Illumina HiSeq 2500 (2x100 bp) or NovaSeq (2x150 bp). Under the source paper's analysis protocol: Demultiplexing of reads and collapsing into UMI consensus sequences were performed with MIGEC, and V(D)J alignment was carried out with MiXCR. Vaccine-responding clonotypes were identified with edgeR using replicate PBMC samples, with FDR below 0.01 and a log2 fold change above 5 up to day 15 being required. Each bulk clonotype received a CD4 or CD8 identity based on whether the sequenced CD4 or CD8 repertoire contained that clonotype at higher abundance. TCRdb's own reprocessing of the public reads used fastp at Q25 and MiXCR and kept productive beta chains. All rows with the same CDR3 protein become a single entry with the most common DNA and genes. What appears here as the V and J calls and clone size reflects TCRdb's work, not the paper's. This sample is represented by fewer than 500,000 distinct CDR3 sequences; around 20% of them were singletons. The top ten clonotypes cover 15% to 20% of the sample.

The full study reports these points: After the booster, most clones that had expanded after primary vaccination were detected again (around 97% of CD4 and more than 85% of CD8), suggesting broad maintenance of memory. A small fraction of clonotypes showed up in both the CD4 and CD8 compartments, probably as a result of convergent recombination. Compared with the primary T-cell response, the secondary T-cell response was faster but weaker, reaching its peak on day 5 rather than on day 15. Because only a couple of donors were included in the study, the extent to which the findings can be generalized is limited. Computational filtering was needed because FACS-sorted repertoires could contain abundant contaminating clonotypes from the bulk population.

The CDR3 sequence holds 23 residues, the cysteine and phenylalanine included. Only the CDR3 DNA is retained, 69 bases long and in frame from the first base. In the germline V gene, CDR1 corresponds to SGHTA and CDR2 to FQGTGA. After removal of 5 bases from V and 7 bases from J, the junction retains 26 bases not matched to a gene. The meaning of the sample's treatment or condition label: live attenuated yellow fever vaccine strain. At each blood-draw timepoint, two biological replicates of bulk PBMCs were collected. PBMCs were isolated from peripheral blood using a standard Ficoll-Paque protocol. TriZol was used to extract RNA from bulk PBMCs, from CD4 and CD8 fractions, and from dextramer-positive and dextramer-negative fractions.

This receptor was identified in a man between 18 and 35 years old who received the YFV17D yellow fever vaccine. This sample comprised PBMCs, obtained before the yellow fever booster vaccination. Rearrangement joined TRBV7-3 to TRBJ2-1; 16 nucleotides in the junction match TRBD2. The nucleotide sequence is given as TGTGCCAGCAGCCGCTATGGGACTAGCGGGGGGGCTATTCGGTCGTTTGGAGCGAATGAGCAGTTCTTC. The translation is CASSRYGTSGGAIRSFGANEQFF.